Listed below are T cell receptor beta chains from one sample, sequenced in a study of T cell responses to AZD1222 COVID-19 vaccine. Using immunoSEQ multiplex PCR, the repertoire was profiled, and TCRdb retains in-frame clones only, with some absent. The sample yields roughly 86,000 clones, roughly 85% seen once. This sample comprised peripheral blood, obtained 28 days after the second AZD1222 dose. These receptors all come from an adult who received the AZD1222 COVID-19 vaccine. Each CDR3 is given with its conserved first and last residue. The order of the fields is D gene, V gene, clone size, CDR3 length, J gene, CDR3 DNA, CDR3 protein. A D gene is named only where the DNA matches it firmly. The size entry is marked missing in some rows and otherwise reads once, few, many or a size class.

TRBD2,TRBV20-1,-,17,TRBJ2-1,TGCAGTGCTAGTCGGCTAGCGGGGGGGAGCTCCTACAATGAGCAGTTCTTC,CSASRLAGGSSYNEQFF
-,TRBV4-2,-,14,TRBJ1-1,TGTGCCAGCAGCCCCGGGGGGCCCGGCACTGAAGCTTTCTTT,CASSPGGPGTEAFF
TRBD1,TRBV7-9,few,16,TRBJ1-1,TGTGCCAGCAGCTTAGCTGGGACAGGGTCGGCCCTCGAAGCTTTCTTT,CASSLAGTGSALEAFF
-,TRBV10-2,-,13,TRBJ2-7,TGCGCCACCTGGGGGATGCAATCCTACGAGCAGTACTTC,CATWGMQSYEQYF
-,TRBV27,once,14,TRBJ2-7,TGTGCCAGCAGCCGCAGGGGGGGAGCCTACGAGCAGTACTTC,CASSRRGGAYEQYF
-,TRBV6-5,once,14,TRBJ1-5,TGTGCCAGCAGAGAGGGGCCTTCTAATCAGCCCCAGCATTTT,CASREGPSNQPQHF
TRBD2,TRBV7-9,once,15,TRBJ2-1,TGTGCCAGCAGCTTAGGGACTAGCCCGAACAATGAGCAGTTCTTC,CASSLGTSPNNEQFF
-,TRBV5-1,-,16,TRBJ1-2,TGCGCCAGCGCGGTTGACAGGCCTGGCCTATTCTATGGCTACACCTTC,CASAVDRPGLFYGYTF
TRBD1,TRBV5-6,-,15,TRBJ2-2,TGTGCCAGCAGCTTGGGACAGGGCTTCACCGGGGAGCTGTTTTTT,CASSLGQGFTGELFF
TRBD1,TRBV6-5,-,14,TRBJ1-5,TGTGCCAGCAGAGGGACAGGGATCGGCCAGCCCCAGCATTTT,CASRGTGIGQPQHF
TRBD2,TRBV19,-,13,TRBJ2-5,TGTGCCAGTAGTATTGTCGGGAGGGAGACCCAGTACTTC,CASSIVGRETQYF
-,TRBV24-1,-,13,TRBJ1-2,TGTGCCACCAGTGCTGGGTCCAACTATGGCTACACCTTC,CATSAGSNYGYTF
TRBD1,TRBV6-1,-,15,TRBJ2-2,TGTGCCAGCAGTAAGACAGGGGGGAACACCGGGGAGCTGTTTTTT,CASSKTGGNTGELFF
-,TRBV7-8,-,14,TRBJ2-5,TGTGCCAGCAGCTTCAGGGGATTCCAAGAGACCCAGTACTTC,CASSFRGFQETQYF
-,TRBV12-2,-,16,TRBJ2-2,TGTGCAAGTCGCTTAGCTACAGGCACCCTCCCCGGGGAGCTGTTTTTT,CASRLATGTLPGELFF
TRBD1,TRBV6-1,-,17,TRBJ2-7,TGTGCCAGCAGTGAAGGGGTGGGACAGGGGAGCGGCTACGAGCAGTACTTC,CASSEGVGQGSGYEQYF
TRBD2,TRBV7-8,-,18,TRBJ2-2,TGTGCCAGCAGCTCTCGGATCGGACTAGCGGGATTATCCGGGGAGCTGTTTTTT,CASSSRIGLAGLSGELFF
TRBD2,TRBV7-9,few,16,TRBJ2-1,TGTGCCAGCAGCAACGTGGGCGGGAGTGCTTACAATGAGCAGTTCTTC,CASSNVGGSAYNEQFF
-,TRBV4-3,-,16,TRBJ1-1,TGCGCCAGCAGCCTCGAGTGGGGAGGGGAGAACACTGAAGCTTTCTTT,CASSLEWGGENTEAFF
-,TRBV24-1,-,14,TRBJ2-2,TGTGCCACCAGTGATTTAATGGATCCCGGGGAGCTGTTTTTT,CATSDLMDPGELFF
TRBD1,TRBV7-2,-,15,TRBJ2-1,TGTGCCAGCAGCTTAGACAGCCAGGGGGACAATGAGCAGTTCTTC,CASSLDSQGDNEQFF
-,TRBV28,-,15,TRBJ1-2,TGTGCCAGCAGTTTGTCAGGGAGGGGTAACTATGGCTACACCTTC,CASSLSGRGNYGYTF
-,TRBV23-1,-,14,TRBJ2-4,TGCGCCAGCAGTCCCCAGGACCCGGTAAACATTCAGTACTTC,CASSPQDPVNIQYF
-,TRBV27,once,16,TRBJ2-1,TGTGCCAGCAGTTTAAGGGACGGAGGGTCTGCCAATGAGCAGTTCTTC,CASSLRDGGSANEQFF
TRBD1,TRBV30,-,14,TRBJ1-6,TGTGCCTGGAGTCAGGGGGTGGGTAATTCACCCCTCCACTTT,CAWSQGVGNSPLHF
TRBD1,TRBV2,few,14,TRBJ1-5,TGTGCCAGCAGGGGAATGACAGGGGGACAGCCCCAGCATTTT,CASRGMTGGQPQHF
-,TRBV5-6,-,15,TRBJ2-5,TGTGCCAGCAGCTTGGGAGCGGCTGGTCCCGAGACCCAGTACTTC,CASSLGAAGPETQYF
-,TRBV12-5,-,11,TRBJ2-3,TGTGCTAGTGGCATGGGTGATACGCAGTATTTT,CASGMGDTQYF
TRBD1,TRBV10-1,-,16,TRBJ1-5,TGCGCCAGCAGTGATTGGGCAGGGGGCCCGAATCAGCCCCAGCATTTT,CASSDWAGGPNQPQHF
TRBD1,TRBV19,-,15,TRBJ2-3,TGTGCCAGTAGTCCGAGGACAGGTGACACAGATACGCAGTATTTT,CASSPRTGDTDTQYF
-,TRBV7-6,-,14,TRBJ2-5,TGTGCCAGCAGCTTAGAGGGAGTACAAGAGACCCAGTACTTC,CASSLEGVQETQYF
-,TRBV7-8,-,13,TRBJ1-2,TGTGCCAGCAGCATCACCGGGGCTGACGGCTACACCTTC,CASSITGADGYTF
TRBD2,TRBV28,-,20,TRBJ2-3,TGTGCCAGCAGTCCATACCGAGCGGGAGGTTTTAAAGGTGGCACAGATACGCAGTATTTT,CASSPYRAGGFKGGTDTQYF
TRBD2,TRBV27,-,14,TRBJ2-1,TGTGCCAGCAGTCCAAAGACTAGCGGGAGTGAGCAGTTCTTC,CASSPKTSGSEQFF
TRBD2,TRBV14,once,14,TRBJ2-3,TGTGCCAGCAGCATGCGGGGGAACACAGATACGCAGTATTTT,CASSMRGNTDTQYF
-,TRBV5-4,-,13,TRBJ2-1,TGTGCCAGCAGCTTTCAGGGCTCCGGTGAGCAGTTCTTC,CASSFQGSGEQFF
-,TRBV7-2,-,15,TRBJ1-2,TGTGCCAGCAGCTCCGGGGGCAGCGCTAACTATGGCTACACCTTC,CASSSGGSANYGYTF
-,TRBV9,-,13,TRBJ2-3,TGTGCCAGCAGCCCCCGAGTTTTAGATACGCAGTATTTT,CASSPRVLDTQYF
TRBD1,TRBV19,-,14,TRBJ1-1,TGTGCCAGTAGTCCCCGACAGGGTATTGTTGAAGCTTTCTTT,CASSPRQGIVEAFF
TRBD2,TRBV5-1,-,16,TRBJ2-3,TGCGCCAGCAGCTTGATACTCGCGGGAGCAACAGATACGCAGTATTTT,CASSLILAGATDTQYF
-,TRBV19,-,14,TRBJ1-1,TGTGCCAGTACTAGGGACGGAGCTATCACTGAAGCTTTCTTT,CASTRDGAITEAFF
TRBD1,TRBV29-1,-,14,TRBJ2-5,TGCAGCGTTCGGGGGACAGGGAATCGGGAGACCCAGTACTTC,CSVRGTGNRETQYF
-,TRBV9,-,14,TRBJ2-7,TGTGCCAGCAGCGTAGCGTCTAGCGCCTACGAGCAGTACTTC,CASSVASSAYEQYF
TRBD1,TRBV18,few,15,TRBJ1-5,TGTGCCAGCTCACCCCAGGGGGCGAACAATCAGCCCCAGCATTTT,CASSPQGANNQPQHF
TRBD1,TRBV15,-,18,TRBJ2-1,TGTGCCACCAGCAGAGAAATAGGCTGGACAGGGGTATACAATGAGCAGTTCTTC,CATSREIGWTGVYNEQFF
-,TRBV18,-,14,TRBJ1-6,TGTGCCAGCTCACCACAGGGACTTAATTCACCCCTCCACTTT,CASSPQGLNSPLHF
TRBD2,TRBV11-2,-,16,TRBJ2-3,TGTGCCAGCAGCTTAAGGACCGATGGGAGGGCAGATACGCAGTATTTT,CASSLRTDGRADTQYF